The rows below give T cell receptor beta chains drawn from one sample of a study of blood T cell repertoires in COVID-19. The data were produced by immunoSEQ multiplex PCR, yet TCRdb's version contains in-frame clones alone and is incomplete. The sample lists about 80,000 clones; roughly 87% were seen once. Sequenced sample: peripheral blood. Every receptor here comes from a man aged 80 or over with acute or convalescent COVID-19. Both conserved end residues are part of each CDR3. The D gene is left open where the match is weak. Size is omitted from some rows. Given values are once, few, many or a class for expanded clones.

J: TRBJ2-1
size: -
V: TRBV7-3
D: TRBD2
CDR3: CASSWGGGGYSYNEQFF
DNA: TGTGCCAGCAGCTGGGGTGGCGGGGGTTACTCCTACAATGAGCAGTTCTTC

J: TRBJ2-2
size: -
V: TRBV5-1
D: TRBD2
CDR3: CASSPLAGGPTGELFF
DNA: TGCGCCAGCAGCCCACTAGCGGGGGGGCCCACCGGGGAGCTGTTTTTT

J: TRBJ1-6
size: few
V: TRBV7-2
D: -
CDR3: CASSLTGENSPLHF
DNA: TGTGCCAGCAGCTTAACAGGTGAAAATTCACCCCTCCACTTT

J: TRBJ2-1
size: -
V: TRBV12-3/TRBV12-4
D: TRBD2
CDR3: CASSSSGYNEQFF
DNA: TGTGCCAGCAGCTCTAGCGGCTACAATGAGCAGTTCTTC

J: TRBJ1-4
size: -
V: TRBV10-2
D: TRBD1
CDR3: CASSRDRGMGEKLFF
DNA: TGCGCCAGCAGTCGGGACAGGGGCATGGGTGAAAAACTGTTTTTT

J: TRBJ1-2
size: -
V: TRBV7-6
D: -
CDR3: CASSVKDSSYGYTF
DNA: TGTGCCAGCAGCGTGAAGGACAGTTCCTATGGCTACACCTTC

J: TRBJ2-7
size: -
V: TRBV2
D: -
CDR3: CASSEKPGHIYEQYF
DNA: TGTGCCAGCAGTGAAAAGCCGGGACATATCTACGAGCAGTACTTC

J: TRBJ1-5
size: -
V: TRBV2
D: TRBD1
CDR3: CATNRGLDGNQPQHF
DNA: TGTGCCACAAACAGGGGGCTGGACGGCAATCAGCCCCAGCATTTT

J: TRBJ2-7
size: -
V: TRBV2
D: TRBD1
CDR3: CATGGQGPGYEQYF
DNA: TGTGCCACCGGAGGACAGGGGCCTGGGTACGAGCAGTACTTC

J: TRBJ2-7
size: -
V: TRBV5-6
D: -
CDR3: CASSHHGLGLYEQYF
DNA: TGTGCCAGCAGCCACCACGGGTTGGGGCTTTACGAGCAGTACTTC

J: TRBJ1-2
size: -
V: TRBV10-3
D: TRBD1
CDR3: CAIRREGADYGYTF
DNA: TGTGCCATCAGGAGAGAGGGGGCGGACTATGGCTACACCTTC

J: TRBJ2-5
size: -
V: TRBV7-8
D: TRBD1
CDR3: CASSLGQGNIGETQYF
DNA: TGTGCCAGCAGCCTTGGACAGGGTAACATAGGAGAGACCCAGTACTTC

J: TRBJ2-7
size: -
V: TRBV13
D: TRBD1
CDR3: CASNPPGQGAGEQYF
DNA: TGTGCCAGCAACCCTCCGGGACAGGGGGCAGGCGAGCAGTACTTC

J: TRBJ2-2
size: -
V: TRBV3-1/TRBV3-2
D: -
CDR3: CASSQVSGELFF
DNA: TGTGCCAGCAGCCAAGTATCCGGGGAGCTGTTTTTT

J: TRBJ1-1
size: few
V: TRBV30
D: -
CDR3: CAWSVHRKTEAFF
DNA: TGTGCCTGGAGTGTACACAGGAAGACTGAAGCTTTCTTT

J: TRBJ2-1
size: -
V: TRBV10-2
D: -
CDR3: CASRGTRDNNEQFF
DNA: TGCGCCAGCAGAGGGACTCGAGACAACAATGAGCAGTTCTTC

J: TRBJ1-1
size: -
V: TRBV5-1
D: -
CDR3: CASSLQLSTGNTEAFF
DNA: TGCGCCAGCAGCTTGCAGCTTTCGACAGGGAACACTGAAGCTTTCTTT

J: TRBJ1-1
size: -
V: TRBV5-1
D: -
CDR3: CASSLATGQMNTEAFF
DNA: TGCGCCAGCAGCTTGGCCACGGGACAAATGAACACTGAAGCTTTCTTT

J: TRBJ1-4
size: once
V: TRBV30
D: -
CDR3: CAWSVTAPNEKLFF
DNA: TGTGCCTGGAGTGTGACAGCGCCAAATGAAAAACTGTTTTTT

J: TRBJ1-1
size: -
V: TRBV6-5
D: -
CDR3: CASARVSPTEAFF
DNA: TGTGCCAGCGCGCGAGTGAGCCCCACTGAAGCTTTCTTT

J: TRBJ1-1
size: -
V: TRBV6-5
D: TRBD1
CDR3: CASSYSWQGAAEAFF
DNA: TGTGCCAGCAGTTACTCGTGGCAGGGGGCAGCTGAAGCTTTCTTT

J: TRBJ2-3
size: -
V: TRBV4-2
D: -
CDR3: CASSLQRTDTQYF
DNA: TGTGCCAGCAGCCTTCAGCGGACAGATACGCAGTATTTT

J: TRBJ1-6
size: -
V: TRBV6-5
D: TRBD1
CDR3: CASSFTGVASPLHF
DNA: TGTGCCAGCAGTTTCACAGGGGTGGCTTCACCCCTCCACTTT

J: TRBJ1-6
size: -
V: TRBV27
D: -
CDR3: CASSLRAGVLNSPLHF
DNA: TGTGCCAGCAGTTTACGAGCAGGGGTCCTGAATTCACCCCTCCACTTT

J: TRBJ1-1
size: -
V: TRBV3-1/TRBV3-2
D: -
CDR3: CASSPSAGAGTEAFF
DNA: TGTGCCAGCAGCCCCTCGGCGGGGGCTGGCACTGAAGCTTTCTTT